This TCR beta chain was profiled in a study of identical twins. MiXCR, run by TCRdb on the 5' RACE reads, gives a single entry per CDR3 protein. The sample lists hundreds of thousands of distinct CDR3 sequences, over 8.5% seen once, with 0.75% to 1% in the top ten. The CDR3 is 13 residues long. Germline V gene lookup returns CDR1 SEHNR and CDR2 FQNEAQ (reference sequence). V was pared by 0 bases and J by 6 bases, with 8 bases between. This clonotype was picked up a small number of times. The target antigen is unknown. Regarding the study as a whole: Zero-insertion analyses might be partly confounded by invariant T cells like MAIT and iNKT. Beta out-of-frame sequences showed weaker excess twin sharing.

These same data were also listed under a study on yellow fever vaccine responses in identical twins.

The chain has TRBV7-9 and TRBJ1-2, with D unresolved. Sequencing was carried out using PBMCs. The sequence was collected from a woman between 18 and 30 years old in good health. CDR3 sequence (DNA): TGTGCCAGCAGCTTAGCAGGGATGGATGGCTACACCTTC. It encodes CASSLAGMDGYTF.